Listed here are 11 T cell receptor beta chains from one sample, sequenced in a study of blood T cell repertoires in COVID-19. Repertoires were generated with immunoSEQ multiplex PCR, while TCRdb's copy carries only in-frame clones and drops some. The repertoire holds roughly 230,000 clones, with roughly 84% as singletons. The sequencing sample was made of peripheral blood. These receptors were taken from a woman older than 75 with acute or convalescent COVID-19.

This clone has only one observation. The chain is built from TRBV27 and TRBJ2-5; TRBD1 aligns across 8 bases. This CDR3 is built from 16 residues. Germline CDR1 MNHEY, CDR2 SMNVEV (reference sequence). V was pared by 2 bases and J by 2 bases, with 7 bases of the junction left unmatched. The CDR3: CASSLQGARYQETQYF. CDR3 bases: TGTGCCAGCAGTTTACAGGGGGCAAGGTATCAAGAGACCCAGTACTTC.

V usage is TRBV27 and J usage is TRBJ1-1; D gene ambiguous. Germline V gene sequence: CDR1 MNHEY, CDR2 SMNVEV (reference sequence). This CDR3 is built from 14 residues. Trimming left V 3 bases short and J 1 base short, with 9 bases between. CDR3 coding DNA: TGTGCCAGCAGTTTCCGGGAAAAGAACACTGAAGCTTTCTTT. Translating gives CASSFREKNTEAFF.

Points on this clone: The junction does not match germline at one end; this may be a read error. The same CDR3 can be traced to other DNA sequences in this sample. The chain carries TRBV6-5 and TRBJ2-7; tentatively, D is TRBD1 (6 bases). Germline V gene lookup returns CDR1 MNHEY and CDR2 SVGAGI. This CDR3 has 13 amino acids. The CDR3 protein is CASTRWGLNEQYF. CDR3 nucleotide sequence: TGTGCTAGCACCAGGTGGGGGCTGAACGAGCAGTACTTC.

This rearrangement joins TRBV19 to TRBJ2-1; D not resolved. The CDR3 runs to 17 residues. Per germline, CDR1 LNHDA and CDR2 SQIVND (reference sequence). The V end was cut by 3 bases, the J end by 2 bases, with 17 bases between. CDR3 DNA: TGTGCCAGTAGTATTCGTCCGGCTAGATACCCCTACAATGAGCAGTTCTTC. It codes for CASSIRPARYPYNEQFF.

The V call is TRBV21-1, the J call TRBJ2-1; the table assigns TRBD2, which was not confirmed against the DNA. TRBV21-1 is a known pseudogene. The CDR3 has 12 residues. DNA for the CDR3: TGTGCCAGCAGCCCCCGCGGGAGGGTGCAGTTCTTC. This sequence encodes CASSPRGRVQFF.

The CDR3 DNA reads as TGTGCCAGCAGCTATTATAGCGGGGCGACAGATACGCAGTATTTT. As protein: CASSYYSGATDTQYF. This sequence joins TRBV5-8 and TRBJ2-3, with 8 bases that match TRBD2. The CDR3 has 15 residues. The J segment lost 3 bases and the V segment lost 3 bases, leaving 6 bases of the junction unmatched. Germline V gene data show CDR1 as SGHTS and CDR2 as YDEGEE.

This clone was counted a few times. The V call is TRBV29-1, the J call TRBJ2-1; 8 bases map to TRBD1. Germline assignment: CDR1 SQVTM and CDR2 ANQGSEA. V was clipped by 5 bases and J by 5 bases; unmatched bases: 8. The CDR3 consists of 14 residues. CDR3 loop: CSVSTGQVNNEQFF. The DNA for the CDR3 is TGCAGCGTTTCTACGGGACAGGTAAACAATGAGCAGTTCTTC.

The chain has TRBV10-1 and TRBJ2-5; 9 bases fit TRBD1. This CDR3 is 14 amino acids long. With V trimmed by 7 bases and J by 3 bases, 6 bases remained unmatched. The germline CDR1 and CDR2 sequences are WNHNN and SYGVQD (reference sequence). Here the CDR3 reads CASIRTGAKETQYF. The DNA for the CDR3 is TGCGCCAGCATCAGGACAGGGGCCAAAGAGACCCAGTACTTC.

The J gene is TRBJ1-1, the V gene TRBV7-9, with a tentative D call TRBD1 (5 bases). Germline V lookup: CDR1 SEHNR, CDR2 FQNEAQ (reference sequence). Trimming left V 3 bases short and J 5 bases short, with 13 bases between. The CDR3 length is 14 residues. In nucleotides, the CDR3 is TGTGCCAGCAGCTTTCTACAGGTCGCTACTGAAGCTTTCTTT. Amino acids: CASSFLQVATEAFF.

The CDR3 sequence is CASSLVGSGNQPQHF. As DNA, the CDR3 is TGTGCCAGCAGTTTGGTGGGGAGCGGCAATCAGCCCCAGCATTTT. The chain combines TRBV28 with TRBJ1-5; no clear D. Germline lookup yields CDR1 MDHEN and CDR2 SYDVKM. The CDR3 extends over 15 amino acids. V lost 3 bases to trimming and J lost 2 bases, with 11 bases between them.

The genes are TRBV5-1 and TRBJ2-1; the match to TRBD1 covers 8 bases. The ends lost 3 bases at V and 0 bases at J; junction bases unmatched: 5. Germline V CDR1 and CDR2: SGHRS, YFSETQ. This CDR3 has 16 amino acids. In nucleotides, the CDR3 is TGCGCCAGCAGCTCGGGACAGGCGAGCTCCTACAATGAGCAGTTCTTC. Translation gives CASSSGQASSYNEQFF.